The source of this T cell receptor beta chain is a study of glioma-infiltrating T cells after dendritic cell vaccination. The overall study: Autologous tumor lysate-pulsed dendritic cell vaccination was given between about 2003 and 2013. The study, taken as a whole, reports: TCR clonality showed no direct relationship with survival. Longer survival after dendritic cell vaccination followed higher pretreatment TIL content.

Input was 2 ug genomic DNA, or all available if less. Only in-frame clones appear in the TCRdb table, and some are missing; sequencing was by immunoSEQ multiplex PCR. Altogether some 70,000 clones are present, under 90% being singletons, with the ten largest covering approximately 7.9%. About this clone itself: What it binds is not known.

The germline CDR1 and CDR2 sequences are MNHEY and SVGAGI. This CDR3 spans 11 amino acids. Trimming pared 8 bases from V and 11 bases from J, leaving 15 bases between. V gene TRBV6-5 combines with J gene TRBJ1-1; D possibly corresponds to TRBD1 (5 bases). Sample: blood, taken before dendritic cell vaccination. This sequence was found in a human donor with glioblastoma. CDR3 DNA sequence: TGTGCCAGCCGCTTAGGGGCAGGGGCTTTCTTT. Translating it yields CASRLGAGAFF.